This T cell receptor beta chain was identified in a study of cytomegalovirus exposure and HLA in healthy donors. Study observations and caveats: In a later analysis, specific HLA alleles were associated with about 18,000 TCR beta sequences at a 0.05 false discovery rate. TCR beta V- and J-gene trimming, according to a later analysis, was linked to a missense DCLRE1C variant. Associated with cytomegalovirus, according to the listing, were 164 TCR beta chains.

Both 60 Vbeta primers and 13 Jbeta primers went into the PCR. The data were produced by immunoSEQ multiplex PCR, yet TCRdb's version contains in-frame clones alone and is incomplete. This sample has over 100,000 clones, with roughly 78% found just once. Each of the donors was a healthy bone marrow donor. Comments on this clone: The antigen remains unidentified.

Germline-derived CDR1 and CDR2 are SGHVS and FQNEAQ. This CDR3 is 16 amino acids long. Trimming cost V 1 base and J 3 bases, with 15 bases left between them. This TCR derives from a man over 45 in good health and CMV-seropositive. The sequencing sample was made of PBMCs. This chain joins TRBV7-8 and TRBJ1-1, with D possibly being TRBD1 (6 bases). CDR3 sequence: CASSLGAAGAYTEAFF. In DNA, the CDR3 is TGTGCCAGCAGCTTAGGGGCGGCAGGGGCGTACACTGAAGCTTTCTTT.